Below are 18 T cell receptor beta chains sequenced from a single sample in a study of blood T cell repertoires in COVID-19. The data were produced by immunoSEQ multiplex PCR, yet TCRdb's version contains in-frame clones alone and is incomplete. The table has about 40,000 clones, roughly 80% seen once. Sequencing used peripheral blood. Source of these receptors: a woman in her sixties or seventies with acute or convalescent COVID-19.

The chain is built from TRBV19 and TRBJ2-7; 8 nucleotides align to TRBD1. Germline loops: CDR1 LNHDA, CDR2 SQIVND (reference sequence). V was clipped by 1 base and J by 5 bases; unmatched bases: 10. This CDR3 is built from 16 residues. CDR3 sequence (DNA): TGTGCCAGTAGTATAGCTTGGGCAGGGGGCCGGGACGAGCAGTACTTC. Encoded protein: CASSIAWAGGRDEQYF.

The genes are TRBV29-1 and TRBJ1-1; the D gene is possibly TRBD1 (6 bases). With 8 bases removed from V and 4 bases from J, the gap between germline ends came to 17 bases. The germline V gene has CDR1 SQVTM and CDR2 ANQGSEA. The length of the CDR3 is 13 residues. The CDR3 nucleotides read TGCAGCTCGACATGGGGGCCCGTCACTGAAGCTTTCTTT. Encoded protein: CSSTWGPVTEAFF.

The CDR3 DNA reads TGTGCCAGCAGCCAAGTTCTAGCGGGGACTCAAAGGATTCGGGAGCAGTACTTC. Translated: CASSQVLAGTQRIREQYF. The chain couples TRBV3-1 (or the pseudogene TRBV3-2) to TRBJ2-7; 9 bases line up with TRBD2. The ends lost 1 base at V and 7 bases at J; junction bases unmatched: 17. Germline lookup yields CDR1 LGHDT and CDR2 YNNKEL (reference sequence). CDR3 length: 18 amino acids.

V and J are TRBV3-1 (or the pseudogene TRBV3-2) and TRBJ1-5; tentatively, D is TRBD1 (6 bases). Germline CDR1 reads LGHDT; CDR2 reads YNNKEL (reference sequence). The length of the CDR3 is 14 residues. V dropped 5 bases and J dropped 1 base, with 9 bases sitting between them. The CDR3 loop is CASSYRESNQPQHF. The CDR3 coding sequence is TGTGCCAGCAGCTACAGGGAGAGCAATCAGCCCCAGCATTTT.

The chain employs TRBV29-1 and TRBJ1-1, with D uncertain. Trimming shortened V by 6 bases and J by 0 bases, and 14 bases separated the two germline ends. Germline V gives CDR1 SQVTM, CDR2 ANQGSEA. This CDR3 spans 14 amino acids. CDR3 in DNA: TGCAGCGTCCTAAAGTCGTCAATGAACACTGAAGCTTTCTTT. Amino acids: CSVLKSSMNTEAFF.

The CDR3 DNA follows: TGTGCCAGTAAACCCCAACAGGGTGACGGTTCACCCCTCCACTTT. This gives the protein CASKPQQGDGSPLHF. The V call is TRBV19, the J call TRBJ1-6, with D possibly being TRBD1 (6 bases). The germline gives CDR1 LNHDA, CDR2 SQIVND (reference sequence). V lost 7 bases to trimming and J lost 9 bases, with 19 bases between them. The CDR3 totals 15 residues. Based on the CDR3 plus reference TRBV19 and TRBJ1-6, the full variable domain is DGGITQSPKYLFRKEGQNVTLSCEQNLNHDAMYWYRQDPGQGLRLIYYSQIVNDFQKGDIAEGYSVSREKKESFPLTVTSAQKNPTAFYLCASKPQQGDGSPLHFGNGTRLTVT.

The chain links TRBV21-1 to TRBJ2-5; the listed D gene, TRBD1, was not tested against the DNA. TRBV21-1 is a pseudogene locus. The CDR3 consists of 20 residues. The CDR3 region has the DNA TGTGCCAGTGTGGAGACAGAGCCAGCCATTAACGGCCAGACCAAGAAGACCCAGTACTTC. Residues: CASVETEPAINGQTKKTQYF.

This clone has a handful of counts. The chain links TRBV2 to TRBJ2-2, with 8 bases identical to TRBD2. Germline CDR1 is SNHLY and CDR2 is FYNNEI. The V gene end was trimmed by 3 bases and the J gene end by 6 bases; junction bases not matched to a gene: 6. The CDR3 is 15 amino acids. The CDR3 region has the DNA TGTGCCAGCAGTGAGCTAGCGGGTAGTTCCGGGGAGCTGTTTTTT. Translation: CASSELAGSSGELFF.

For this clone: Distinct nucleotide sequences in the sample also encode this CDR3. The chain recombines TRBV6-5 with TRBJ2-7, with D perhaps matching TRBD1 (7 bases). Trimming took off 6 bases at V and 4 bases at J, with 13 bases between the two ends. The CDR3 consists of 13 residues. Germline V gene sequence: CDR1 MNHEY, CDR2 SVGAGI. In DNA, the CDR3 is TGTGCCAGCAGGCGGGACAGCCGATACGAGCAGTACTTC. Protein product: CASRRDSRYEQYF.

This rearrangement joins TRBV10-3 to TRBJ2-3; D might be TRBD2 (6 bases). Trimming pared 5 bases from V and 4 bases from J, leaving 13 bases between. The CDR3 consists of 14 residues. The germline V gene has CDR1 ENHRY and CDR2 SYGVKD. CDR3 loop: CAISRLGGPDTQYF. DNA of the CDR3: TGTGCCATCAGTCGACTAGGCGGGCCAGATACGCAGTATTTT.

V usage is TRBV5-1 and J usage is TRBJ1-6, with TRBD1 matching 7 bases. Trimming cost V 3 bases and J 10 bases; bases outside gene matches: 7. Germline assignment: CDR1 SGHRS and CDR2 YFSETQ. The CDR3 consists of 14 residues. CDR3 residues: CASSSEDRTSPLHF. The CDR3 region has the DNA TGCGCCAGCAGCTCCGAGGACAGGACCTCACCCCTCCACTTT.

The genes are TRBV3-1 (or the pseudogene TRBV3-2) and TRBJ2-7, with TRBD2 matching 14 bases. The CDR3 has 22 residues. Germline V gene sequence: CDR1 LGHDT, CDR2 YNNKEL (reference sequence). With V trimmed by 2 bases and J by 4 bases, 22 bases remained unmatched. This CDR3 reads CASSQTRRLAGGPSGRVYEQYF. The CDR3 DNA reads TGTGCCAGCAGCCAAACGCGGCGACTAGCGGGAGGGCCATCGGGTCGGGTTTACGAGCAGTACTTC.

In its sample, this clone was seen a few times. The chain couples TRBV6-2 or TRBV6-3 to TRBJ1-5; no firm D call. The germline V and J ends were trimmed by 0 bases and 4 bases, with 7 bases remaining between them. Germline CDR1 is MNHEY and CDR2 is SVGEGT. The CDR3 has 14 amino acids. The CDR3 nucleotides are TGTGCCAGCAGTTACTCGAGCCGAAATCAGCCCCAGCATTTT. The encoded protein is CASSYSSRNQPQHF.

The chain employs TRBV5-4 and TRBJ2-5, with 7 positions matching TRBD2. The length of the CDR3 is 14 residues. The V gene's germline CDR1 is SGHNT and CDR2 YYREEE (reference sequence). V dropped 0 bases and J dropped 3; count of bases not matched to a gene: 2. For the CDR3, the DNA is TGTGCCAGCAGCTTGGGGACTAGTAAAGAGACCCAGTACTTC. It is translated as CASSLGTSKETQYF. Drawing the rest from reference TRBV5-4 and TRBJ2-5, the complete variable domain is ETGVTQSPTHLIKTRGQQVTLRCSSQSGHNTVSWYQQALGQGPQFIFQYYREEENGRGNFPPRFSGLQFPNYSSELNVNALELDDSALYLCASSLGTSKETQYFGPGTRLLVL.

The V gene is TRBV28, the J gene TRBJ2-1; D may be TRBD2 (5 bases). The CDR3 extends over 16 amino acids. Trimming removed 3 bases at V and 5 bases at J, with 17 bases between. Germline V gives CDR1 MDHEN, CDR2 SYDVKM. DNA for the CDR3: TGTGCCAGCAGTTTTAAAAGGACTCTCTACCACAATGAGCAGTTCTTC. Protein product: CASSFKRTLYHNEQFF.

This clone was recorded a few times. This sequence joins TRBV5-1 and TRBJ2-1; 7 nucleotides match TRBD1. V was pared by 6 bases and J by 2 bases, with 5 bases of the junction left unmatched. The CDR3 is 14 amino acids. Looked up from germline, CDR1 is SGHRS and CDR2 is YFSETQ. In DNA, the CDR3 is TGCGCCAGCAAGGGGGCAGGTACCTACAATGAGCAGTTCTTC. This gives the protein CASKGAGTYNEQFF.

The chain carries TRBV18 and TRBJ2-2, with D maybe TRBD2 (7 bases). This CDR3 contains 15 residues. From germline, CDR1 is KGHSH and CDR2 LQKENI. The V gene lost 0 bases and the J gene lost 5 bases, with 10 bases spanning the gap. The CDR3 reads CASSPPRGGTGELFF. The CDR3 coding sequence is TGTGCCAGCTCACCACCCAGGGGAGGGACCGGGGAGCTGTTTTTT.

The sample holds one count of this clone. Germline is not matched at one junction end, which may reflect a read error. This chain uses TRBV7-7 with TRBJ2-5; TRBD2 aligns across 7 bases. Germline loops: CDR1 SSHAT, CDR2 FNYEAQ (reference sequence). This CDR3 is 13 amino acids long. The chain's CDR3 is CASSMGGLRTQYF. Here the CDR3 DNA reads TGTGCTAGCAGCATGGGGGGGTTGCGGACCCAGTACTTC.